This T cell receptor beta chain was sequenced for a study of beta chain features in type 1 diabetes. Sampling consisted of one heparinised blood draw per donor, averaging approximately 120 mL. Whole-study results and caveats: Moderate yet significant TCRB CDR3 shortening was seen in Type 1 diabetes patients in all four CD4+ subsets. Naive, central memory and Treg TCRB repertoires seemed to resemble each other more closely in patients than they did in healthy donors.

J was trimmed by 6 bases and V by 8 bases; bases with no gene match: 16. The CDR3 extends over 16 amino acids. From germline, CDR1 is LNHDA and CDR2 SQIVND (reference sequence). A few counts support this clone. Its antigen is not known. Expressed TCRB transcripts got sequenced, as all isolated RNA was reverse transcribed. Clones were sequenced by immunoSEQ multiplex PCR, and TCRdb holds only the in-frame ones, with some missing. The table has 20,000 to 30,000 clones, over 60% seen once. This TCR was recovered from a woman in her forties in good health. The sample comprised Tregs from blood. The chain couples TRBV19 to TRBJ2-1, with 7 bases that match TRBD2. DNA of the CDR3: TGTGCCAGTGGTTTGGGTTGGACTAGAGCCTTCAATGAGCAGTTCTTC. This translates into CASGLGWTRAFNEQFF.